This entry describes one TCR beta chain. What it binds is not known. This sample stems from a study of blood T cells in healthy people across ages. Primers used in a second PCR of roughly 6 to 11 cycles were a sample-barcoded 5' primer and a J-beta primer mix. MiXCR, run by TCRdb on the 5' RACE reads, gives a single entry per CDR3 protein. This table holds around 710,000 distinct CDR3 sequences, roughly 43% found once. Study observations and caveats: Estimates drawn from one million T cells were deemed to understate diversity.

Germline V gives CDR1 SGHKS, CDR2 YYEKEE (reference sequence). This CDR3 comprises 15 residues. V dropped 2 bases and J dropped 2 bases, with 12 bases sitting between them. Sequencing was carried out using blood. This clonotype originated in a woman aged 55-75 years in good health. The rearrangement uses TRBV5-5 and TRBJ2-3; possibly TRBD2 for D (5 bases). CDR3 bases: TGTGCCAGCAGCTTTCCAGCGGATCTCACAGATACGCAGTATTTT. As protein: CASSFPADLTDTQYF.